The rows below give T cell receptor beta chains drawn from one sample of a study of blood T cell repertoires in COVID-19. Here immunoSEQ multiplex PCR was the method, and the copy in TCRdb shows in-frame clones only, minus some. The sample consists of roughly 380,000 clones, about 90% of them appearing once. Sequenced input: PBMCs or T cells enriched from blood (not recorded which). Every receptor here comes from a man under 40 who had recovered from COVID-19. CDR3s include the opening cysteine and the closing phenylalanine or tryptophan. The D gene is left open where the match is weak. A row's size may be missing; if present it is once, few, many or a size class.

j_gene	abundance	v_gene	d_gene	CDR3nt	CDR3aa
TRBJ1-2	NA	TRBV7-9	TRBD1	TGTGCCAGCAGCTTATTCGGAACAGGGGATGGCTACACCTTC	CASSLFGTGDGYTF
TRBJ1-2	NA	TRBV11-2	NA	TGTGCCAGCAGCTCCCCCAGGGAGGGGGGCTACACCTTC	CASSSPREGGYTF
TRBJ2-2	NA	TRBV7-9	TRBD1	TGTGCCAGCAGCTGGGCGACAGGGTTTGGCGGGGAGCTGTTTTTT	CASSWATGFGGELFF
TRBJ1-1	NA	TRBV4-2	TRBD1	TGTGCCAGCAGCCAGGGGACAGAGAACACTGAAGCTTTCTTT	CASSQGTENTEAFF
TRBJ2-7	NA	TRBV11-2	NA	TGTGCCAGCAGCTTAGATCCTGGCGGTTCCTACGAGCAGTACTTC	CASSLDPGGSYEQYF
TRBJ2-7	NA	TRBV7-9	NA	TGTGCCAGCAGCTTAGGGGCAGGGATCGCCTACGAGCAGTACTTC	CASSLGAGIAYEQYF
TRBJ2-1	NA	TRBV10-1	TRBD2	TGCGCCAGCAGCGCCGGGCGGGGGTCCACGTACAATGAGCAGTTCTTC	CASSAGRGSTYNEQFF
TRBJ1-6	NA	TRBV6-5	NA	TGTGCCAGCAGTTACAGCGACAGTGGTTCACCCCTCCACTTT	CASSYSDSGSPLHF
TRBJ2-7	NA	TRBV6-5	TRBD1	TGTGCCAGCAGTTACTCGGGACAGGTCGGGCGCTACGAGCAGTACTTC	CASSYSGQVGRYEQYF
TRBJ1-6	NA	TRBV5-1	TRBD1	TGCGCCAGCAGCCCCCCGACAGGGTCGGCACCCCTCCACTTT	CASSPPTGSAPLHF
TRBJ1-2	NA	TRBV5-3	NA	TGTGCCAGAAGCCCGGGGTCCTTGGGGTCTAACTATGGCTACACCTTC	CARSPGSLGSNYGYTF
TRBJ2-1	once	TRBV30	NA	TGTGCCTGGTGTCCAGGGGGGCTCTCTGAGCAGTTCTTC	CAWCPGGLSEQFF
TRBJ2-7	NA	TRBV6-1	TRBD1	TGTGCCAGCAGTGAACAGGGGGATAGGGGCGAGCAGTACTTC	CASSEQGDRGEQYF
TRBJ1-1	NA	TRBV5-1	NA	TGCGCCAGCAGCTTGAGCAGGGTAGATTGGACTGAAGCTTTCTTT	CASSLSRVDWTEAFF
TRBJ2-5	NA	TRBV5-1	NA	TGCGCCAGCAGCTTCCAGGCGGGGGAGACCCAGTACTTC	CASSFQAGETQYF
TRBJ2-7	NA	TRBV6-5	TRBD2	TGTGCCACCCTCCCGCGAACTAGCGGCTACGAGCAGTACTTC	CATLPRTSGYEQYF
TRBJ2-5	NA	TRBV15	NA	TGTGCCACCAGCAGAGGGGCCCAAGAGACCCAGTACTTC	CATSRGAQETQYF
TRBJ2-3	NA	TRBV6-5	NA	TGTGCCAGCACTGTAACAGGGGGGGCAGATACGCAGTATTTT	CASTVTGGADTQYF
TRBJ2-4	NA	TRBV7-8	NA	TGTGCCAGCAGCTTAGACAGGGAAAACATTCAGTACTTC	CASSLDRENIQYF
TRBJ2-7	NA	TRBV9	TRBD1	TGTGCCAGCAGCGTAGCCGGGACAGGGGGGATCGAGCAGTACTTC	CASSVAGTGGIEQYF
TRBJ2-1	NA	TRBV21-1	NA	TGTGCCAGCCCCCCTAGTGAGCAGTTCTTC	CASPPSEQFF
TRBJ1-6	once	TRBV30	NA	TGTGCCTGGACACCGAGCTCCTATAATTCACCCCTCCACTTT	CAWTPSSYNSPLHF
TRBJ1-1	NA	TRBV2	TRBD1	TGTGCCAGCAGTCAAAACAGGGGAGGCACTGAAGCTTTCTTT	CASSQNRGGTEAFF
TRBJ2-1	NA	TRBV18	TRBD1	TGTGCCAGCTCACTGCGACAGGGGGCCTACAATGAGCAGTTCTTC	CASSLRQGAYNEQFF
TRBJ2-7	NA	TRBV19	NA	TGTGCCAGTAGAGGGAGGATCAGGCCCTACGAGCAGTACTTC	CASRGRIRPYEQYF
TRBJ2-6	NA	TRBV2	NA	TGTGCCAGCAGTGTACTCGGCAGGGCTGGGGCCAACGTCCTGACTTTC	CASSVLGRAGANVLTF
TRBJ2-2	NA	TRBV27	TRBD2	TGTGCCAGCAGTTTAGGACTAGCGGGGGGGCGGAGCACCGGGGAGCTGTTTTTT	CASSLGLAGGRSTGELFF
TRBJ1-4	NA	TRBV19	NA	TGTGCCAGTAGAACAGGTCCAACTAATGAAAAACTGTTTTTT	CASRTGPTNEKLFF
TRBJ1-5	NA	TRBV7-9	TRBD1	TGTGCCAGCAGCCCCAAGGGGGCTCAGCCCCAGCATTTT	CASSPKGAQPQHF
TRBJ2-3	once	TRBV27	NA	TGTGCCAGCAGTGAGGGTGGGAGCACAGATACGCAGTATTTT	CASSEGGSTDTQYF
TRBJ2-2	NA	TRBV7-2	TRBD1	TGTGCCAGCAGCCCCCGGGACAGGGAATCCGGGGAGCTGTTTTTT	CASSPRDRESGELFF
TRBJ1-3	NA	TRBV18	TRBD1	TGTGCCAGCTCACCACCGACAGGGCAAAGCTCTGGAAACACCATATATTTT	CASSPPTGQSSGNTIYF
TRBJ1-4	NA	TRBV7-2	TRBD1	TGTGCCAGCAGTCCAACAGGGGGTTATGAAAAACTGTTTTTT	CASSPTGGYEKLFF
TRBJ2-2	NA	TRBV27	TRBD2	TGTGCCAGCAGACTAGCGGGGACCGGGGAGCTGTTTTTT	CASRLAGTGELFF
TRBJ1-1	NA	TRBV29-1	NA	TGCAGCGTTGGACAGGTGGGCACTGAAGCTTTCTTT	CSVGQVGTEAFF
TRBJ2-2	once	TRBV7-8	TRBD2	TGTGCCAGCAGCTCCCAAAGGCCACTAGCGATCGGGACCGGGGAGCTGTTTTTT	CASSSQRPLAIGTGELFF
TRBJ1-4	NA	TRBV6-5	NA	TGTGCCAGCAGTTACTCGGTAGGGGATGAAAAACTGTTTTTT	CASSYSVGDEKLFF
TRBJ1-2	NA	TRBV18	TRBD1	TGTGCCAGCTCCCAACGGACAGGGCAGGGCTACACCTTC	CASSQRTGQGYTF
TRBJ2-7	NA	TRBV15	NA	TGTGCCACCAGCAGAGATCTTGAGGGCGCAGAGCAGTACTTC	CATSRDLEGAEQYF
TRBJ1-2	NA	TRBV10-3	NA	TGTGCCATCGAGGGCGGCCCTAACTATGGCTACACCTTC	CAIEGGPNYGYTF
TRBJ1-4	NA	TRBV7-6	TRBD1	TGTGCCAGCAGCTTATTAGGGGGCGCGATCGAAAAACTGTTTTTT	CASSLLGGAIEKLFF
TRBJ2-7	NA	TRBV11-2	NA	TGTGCCAGCAGCTTAGGGGCGGGGTACGAGCAGTACTTC	CASSLGAGYEQYF
TRBJ1-5	NA	TRBV19	NA	TGTGCCAGTAGTATGGGGCAGGGGAGCACCTCAAGATGGCATTTT	CASSMGQGSTSRWHF
TRBJ2-3	NA	TRBV5-1	TRBD2	TGCGCCAGCAGCTTGGCAACGCTAGCGGGGGCCAGCACAGATACGCAGTATTTT	CASSLATLAGASTDTQYF
TRBJ2-1	NA	TRBV4-1	NA	TGCGCCAGCAGCCAAGATCCCGGGGGCTCCTACAATGAGCAGTTCTTC	CASSQDPGGSYNEQFF
TRBJ2-5	NA	TRBV18	TRBD2	TGTGCCAGCACGAGCGGGAGCCAAGAGACCCAGTACTTC	CASTSGSQETQYF
TRBJ1-3	NA	TRBV27	TRBD1	TGTGCCAGCAGTTTGACAGGGGGAAACACCATATATTTT	CASSLTGGNTIYF
TRBJ1-6	NA	TRBV7-8	NA	TGTGCCAGCAGCTCAGACTTGGTGTCACCCCTCCACTTT	CASSSDLVSPLHF
TRBJ1-5	NA	TRBV15	NA	TGTGCCACCAGCAGATCTTTAGATCAGCCCCAGCATTTT	CATSRSLDQPQHF